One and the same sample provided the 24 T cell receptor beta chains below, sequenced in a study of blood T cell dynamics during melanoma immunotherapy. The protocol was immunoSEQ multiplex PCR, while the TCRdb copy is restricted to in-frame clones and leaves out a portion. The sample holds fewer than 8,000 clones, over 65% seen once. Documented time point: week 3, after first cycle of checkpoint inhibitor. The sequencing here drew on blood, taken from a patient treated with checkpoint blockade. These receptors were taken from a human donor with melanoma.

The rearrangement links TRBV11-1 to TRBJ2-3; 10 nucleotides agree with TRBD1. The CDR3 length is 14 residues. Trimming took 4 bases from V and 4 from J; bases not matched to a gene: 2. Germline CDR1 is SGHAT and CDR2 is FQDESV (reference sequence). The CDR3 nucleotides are TGTGCCAGCAGCTCAGGACAGGGGGCAGATACGCAGTATTTT. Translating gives CASSSGQGADTQYF.

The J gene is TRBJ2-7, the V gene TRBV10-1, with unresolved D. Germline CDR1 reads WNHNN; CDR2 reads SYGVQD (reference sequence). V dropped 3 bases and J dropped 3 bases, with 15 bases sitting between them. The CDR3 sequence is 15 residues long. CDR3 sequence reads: CASSDKLGSRYEQYF. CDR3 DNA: TGCGCCAGCAGTGACAAGTTGGGCAGCCGCTACGAGCAGTACTTC.

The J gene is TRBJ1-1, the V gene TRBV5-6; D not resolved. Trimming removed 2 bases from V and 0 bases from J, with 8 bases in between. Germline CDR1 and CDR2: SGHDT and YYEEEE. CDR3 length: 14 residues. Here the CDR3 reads CASSLQRMNTEAFF. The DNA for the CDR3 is TGTGCCAGCAGCTTACAGAGAATGAACACTGAAGCTTTCTTT.

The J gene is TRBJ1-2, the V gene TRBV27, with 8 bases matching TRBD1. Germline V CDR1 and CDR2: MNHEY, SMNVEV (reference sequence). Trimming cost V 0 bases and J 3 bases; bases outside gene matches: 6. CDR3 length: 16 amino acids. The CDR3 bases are TGTGCCAGCAGTTTATCGCCCGCAGGGGGCCACTATGGCTACACCTTC. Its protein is CASSLSPAGGHYGYTF.

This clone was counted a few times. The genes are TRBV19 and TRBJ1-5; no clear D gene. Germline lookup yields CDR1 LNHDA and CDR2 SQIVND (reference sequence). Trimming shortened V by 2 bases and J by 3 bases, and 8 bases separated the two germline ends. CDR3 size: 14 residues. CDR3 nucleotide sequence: TGTGCCAGTAGTATACGGAGCCTCAATCAGCCCCAGCATTTT. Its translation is CASSIRSLNQPQHF.

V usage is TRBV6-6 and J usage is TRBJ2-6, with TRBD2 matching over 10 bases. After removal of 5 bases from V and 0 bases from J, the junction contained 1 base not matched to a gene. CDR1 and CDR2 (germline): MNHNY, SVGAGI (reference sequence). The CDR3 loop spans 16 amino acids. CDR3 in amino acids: CASSRTSGSGANVLTF. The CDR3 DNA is TGTGCCAGCAGTAGGACTAGCGGCTCTGGGGCCAACGTCCTGACTTTC.

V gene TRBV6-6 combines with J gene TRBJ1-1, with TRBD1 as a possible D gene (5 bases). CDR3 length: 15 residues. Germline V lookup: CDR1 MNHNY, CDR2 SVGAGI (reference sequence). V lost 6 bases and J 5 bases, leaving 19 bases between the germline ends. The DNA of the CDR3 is TGTGCCAGCAGGAGACCTCAGGGAGAGAAGACTGAAGCTTTCTTT. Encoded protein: CASRRPQGEKTEAFF.

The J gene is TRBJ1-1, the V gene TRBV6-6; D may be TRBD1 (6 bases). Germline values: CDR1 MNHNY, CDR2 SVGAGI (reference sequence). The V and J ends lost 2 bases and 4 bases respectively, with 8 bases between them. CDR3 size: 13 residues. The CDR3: CASSYQTGTEAFF. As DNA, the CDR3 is TGTGCCAGCAGTTACCAGACAGGCACTGAAGCTTTCTTT.

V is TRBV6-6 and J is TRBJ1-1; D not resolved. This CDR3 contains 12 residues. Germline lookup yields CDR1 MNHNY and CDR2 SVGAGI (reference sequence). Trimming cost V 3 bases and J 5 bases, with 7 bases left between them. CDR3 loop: CASSYSETEAFF. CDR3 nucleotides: TGTGCCAGCAGTTATTCTGAGACTGAAGCTTTCTTT.

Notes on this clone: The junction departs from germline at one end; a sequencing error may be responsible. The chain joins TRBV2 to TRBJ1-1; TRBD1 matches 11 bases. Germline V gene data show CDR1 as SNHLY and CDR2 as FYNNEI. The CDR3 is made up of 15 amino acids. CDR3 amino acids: CASSQAGTGGPEAFF. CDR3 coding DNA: TGTGCCAGCAGTCAAGCCGGGACAGGGGGGCCTGAAGCTTTCTTT.

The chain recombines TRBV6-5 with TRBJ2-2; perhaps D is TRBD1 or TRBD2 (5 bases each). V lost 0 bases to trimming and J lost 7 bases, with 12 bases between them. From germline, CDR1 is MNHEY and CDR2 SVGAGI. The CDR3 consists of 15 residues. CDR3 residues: CASSYSTGHIGELFF. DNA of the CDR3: TGTGCCAGCAGTTACTCGACGGGGCACATCGGGGAGCTGTTTTTT.

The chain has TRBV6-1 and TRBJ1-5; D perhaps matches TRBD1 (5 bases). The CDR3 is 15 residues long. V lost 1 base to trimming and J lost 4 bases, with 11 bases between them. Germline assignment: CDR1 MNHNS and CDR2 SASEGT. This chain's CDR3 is CASSEGQGQNQPQHF. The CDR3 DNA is TGTGCCAGCAGTGAAGGGCAGGGCCAAAATCAGCCCCAGCATTTT.

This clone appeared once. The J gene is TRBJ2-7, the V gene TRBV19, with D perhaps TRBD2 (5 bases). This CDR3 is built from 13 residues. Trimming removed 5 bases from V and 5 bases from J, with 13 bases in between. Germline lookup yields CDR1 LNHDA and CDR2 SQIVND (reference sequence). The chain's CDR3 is CASSADFPDEQYF. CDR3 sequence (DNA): TGTGCCAGTAGTGCGGACTTTCCGGACGAGCAGTACTTC.

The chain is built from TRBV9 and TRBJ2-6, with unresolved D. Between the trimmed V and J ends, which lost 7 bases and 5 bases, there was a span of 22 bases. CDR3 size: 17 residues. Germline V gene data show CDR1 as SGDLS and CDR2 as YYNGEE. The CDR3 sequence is CASDSSYKQSRANVLTF. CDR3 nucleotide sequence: TGTGCCAGCGATAGCTCGTACAAACAAAGTCGGGCCAACGTCCTGACTTTC.

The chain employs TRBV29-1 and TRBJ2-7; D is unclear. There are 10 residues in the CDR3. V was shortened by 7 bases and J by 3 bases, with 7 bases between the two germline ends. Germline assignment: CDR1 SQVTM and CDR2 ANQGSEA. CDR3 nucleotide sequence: TGCAGCGGTGGAGACTACGAGCAGTACTTC. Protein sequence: CSGGDYEQYF.

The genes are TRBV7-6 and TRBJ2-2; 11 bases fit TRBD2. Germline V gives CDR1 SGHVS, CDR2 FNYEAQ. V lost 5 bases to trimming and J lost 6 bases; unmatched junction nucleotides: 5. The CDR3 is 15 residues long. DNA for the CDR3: TGTGCCAGCAGCCGTTTAGCGGGGGGGTCCGGGGAGCTGTTTTTT. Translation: CASSRLAGGSGELFF.

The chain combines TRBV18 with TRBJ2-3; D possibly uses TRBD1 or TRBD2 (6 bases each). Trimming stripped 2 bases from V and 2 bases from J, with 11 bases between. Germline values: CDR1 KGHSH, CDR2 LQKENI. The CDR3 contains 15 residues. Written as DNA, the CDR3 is TGTGCCAGCTCACCATACGGGGGCGTCACAGATACGCAGTATTTT. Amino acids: CASSPYGGVTDTQYF.

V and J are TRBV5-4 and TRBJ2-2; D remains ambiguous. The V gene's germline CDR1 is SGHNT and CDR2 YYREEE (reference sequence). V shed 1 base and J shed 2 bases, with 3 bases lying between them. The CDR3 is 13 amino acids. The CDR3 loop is CASSLQNTGELFF. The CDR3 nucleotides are TGTGCCAGCAGCTTGCAAAACACCGGGGAGCTGTTTTTT.

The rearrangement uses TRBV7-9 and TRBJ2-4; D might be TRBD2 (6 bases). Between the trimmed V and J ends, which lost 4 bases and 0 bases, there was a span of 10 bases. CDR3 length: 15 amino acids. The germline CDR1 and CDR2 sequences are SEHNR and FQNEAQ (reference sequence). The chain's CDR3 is CASSSVAVAKNIQYF. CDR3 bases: TGTGCCAGCAGCTCCGTAGCGGTAGCCAAAAACATTCAGTACTTC.

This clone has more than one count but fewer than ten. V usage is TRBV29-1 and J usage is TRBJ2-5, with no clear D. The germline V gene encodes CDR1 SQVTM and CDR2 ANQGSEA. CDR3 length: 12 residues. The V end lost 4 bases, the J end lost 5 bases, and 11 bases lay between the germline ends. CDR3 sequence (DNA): TGCAGCGTTGTTTGGTTTGGGGAGACCCAGTACTTC. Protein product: CSVVWFGETQYF. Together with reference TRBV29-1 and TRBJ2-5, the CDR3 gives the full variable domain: SAVISQKPSRDICQRGTSLTIQCQVDSQVTMMFWYRQQPGQSLTLIATANQGSEATYESGFVIDKFPISRPNLTFSTLTVSNMSPEDSSIYLCSVVWFGETQYFGPGTRLLVL.

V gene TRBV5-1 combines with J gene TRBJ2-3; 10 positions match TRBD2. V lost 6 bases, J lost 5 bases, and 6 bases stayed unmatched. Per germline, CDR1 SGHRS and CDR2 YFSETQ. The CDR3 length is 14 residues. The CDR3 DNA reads TGCGCCAGCAATCCAGCGGGGGGGAGAGATACGCAGTATTTT. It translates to CASNPAGGRDTQYF.

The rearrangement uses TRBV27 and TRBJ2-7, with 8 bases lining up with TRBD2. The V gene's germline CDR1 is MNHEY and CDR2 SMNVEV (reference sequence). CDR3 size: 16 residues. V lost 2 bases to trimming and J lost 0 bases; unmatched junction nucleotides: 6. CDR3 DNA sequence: TGTGCCAGCAGTTTAACCGGACTAGCCAGCTCCTACGAGCAGTACTTC. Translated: CASSLTGLASSYEQYF.

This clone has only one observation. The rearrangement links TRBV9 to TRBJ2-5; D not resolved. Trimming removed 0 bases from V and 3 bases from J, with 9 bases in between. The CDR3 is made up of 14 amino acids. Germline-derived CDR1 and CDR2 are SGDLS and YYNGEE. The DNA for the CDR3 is TGTGCCAGCAGCGTAGCCGTGGGAAAAGAGACCCAGTACTTC. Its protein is CASSVAVGKETQYF. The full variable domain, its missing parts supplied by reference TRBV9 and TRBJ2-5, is DSGVTQTPKHLITATGQRVTLRCSPRSGDLSVYWYQQSLDQGLQFLIQYYNGEERAKGNILERFSAQQFPDLHSELNLSSLELGDSALYFCASSVAVGKETQYFGPGTRLLVL.

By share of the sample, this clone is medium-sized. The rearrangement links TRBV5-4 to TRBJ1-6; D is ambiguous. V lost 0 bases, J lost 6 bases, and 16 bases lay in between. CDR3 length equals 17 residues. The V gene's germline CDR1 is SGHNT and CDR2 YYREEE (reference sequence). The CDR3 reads CASSLVANRAGNSPLHF. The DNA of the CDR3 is TGTGCCAGCAGCTTGGTTGCAAACCGGGCGGGTAATTCACCCCTCCACTTT.